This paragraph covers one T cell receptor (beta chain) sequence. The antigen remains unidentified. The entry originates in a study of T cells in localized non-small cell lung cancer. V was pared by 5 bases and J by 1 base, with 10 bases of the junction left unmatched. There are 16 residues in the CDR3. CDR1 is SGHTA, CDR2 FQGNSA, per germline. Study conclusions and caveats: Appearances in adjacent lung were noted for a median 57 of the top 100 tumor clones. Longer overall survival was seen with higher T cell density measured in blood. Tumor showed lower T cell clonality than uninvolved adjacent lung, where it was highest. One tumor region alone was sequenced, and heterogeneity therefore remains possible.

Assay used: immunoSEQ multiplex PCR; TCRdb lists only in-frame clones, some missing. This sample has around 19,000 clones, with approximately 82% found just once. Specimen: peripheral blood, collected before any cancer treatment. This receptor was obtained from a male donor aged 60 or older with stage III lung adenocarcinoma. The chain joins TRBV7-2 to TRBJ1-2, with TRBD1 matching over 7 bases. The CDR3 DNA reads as TGTGCCAGCAGCCGAAATACTGGGACAGTTAACTATGGCTACACCTTC. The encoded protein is CASSRNTGTVNYGYTF.